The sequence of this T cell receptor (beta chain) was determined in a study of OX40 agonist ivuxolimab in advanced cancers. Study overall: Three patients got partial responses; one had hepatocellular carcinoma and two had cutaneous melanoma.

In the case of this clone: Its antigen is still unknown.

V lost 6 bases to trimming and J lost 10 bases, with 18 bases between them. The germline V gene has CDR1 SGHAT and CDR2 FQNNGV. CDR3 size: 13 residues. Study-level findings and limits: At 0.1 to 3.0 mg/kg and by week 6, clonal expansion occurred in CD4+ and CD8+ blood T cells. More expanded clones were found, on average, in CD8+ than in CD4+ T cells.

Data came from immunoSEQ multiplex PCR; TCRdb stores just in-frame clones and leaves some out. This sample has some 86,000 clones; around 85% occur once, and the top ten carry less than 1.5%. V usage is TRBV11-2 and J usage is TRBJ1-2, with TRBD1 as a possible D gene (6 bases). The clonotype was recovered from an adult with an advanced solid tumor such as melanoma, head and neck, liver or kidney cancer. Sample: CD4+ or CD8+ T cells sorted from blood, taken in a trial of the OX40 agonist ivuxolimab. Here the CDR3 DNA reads TGTGCCAGCAGTGGCCAGTTAGGGGGTGACTACACCTTC. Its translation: CASSGQLGGDYTF.